Following are 8 T cell receptor beta chains from one sample sequenced in a study of blood T cell repertoires in COVID-19. TCRdb's table, derived via immunoSEQ multiplex PCR, lists solely in-frame clones and lacks some. The table lists around 370,000 clones, 80% to 90% of them singletons. Sequencing was performed on peripheral blood. These receptors all stem from a woman between 45 and 65 years old with COVID-19, enrolled during active disease.

CDR3 nucleotides: TGTGCCAGCCGGTTATCCCTTGGGAGCTCCTACGAGCAGTACTTC. Its translation is CASRLSLGSSYEQYF. The gene calls are TRBV27 and TRBJ2-7; a weak D match, TRBD2 (5 bases). Trimming removed 8 bases from V and 0 bases from J, with 17 bases in between. This CDR3 spans 15 amino acids. CDR1 is MNHEY, CDR2 SMNVEV, per germline (reference sequence).

This clone occurred once. V gene TRBV6-1 combines with J gene TRBJ2-4; D might be TRBD2 (6 bases). Trimming stripped 1 base from V and 6 bases from J, with 10 bases between. CDR3 size: 14 residues. Germline V lookup: CDR1 MNHNS, CDR2 SASEGT. CDR3 sequence reads: CASSEGERANIQYF. The DNA for the CDR3 is TGTGCCAGCAGTGAAGGGGAGCGGGCAAACATTCAGTACTTC.

The V call is TRBV19, the J call TRBJ1-1, with 7 nucleotides matching TRBD1. Losses at the gene ends were 4 bases for V and 4 bases for J; bases not matched to a gene: 0. This CDR3 region has 12 residues. Germline assignment: CDR1 LNHDA and CDR2 SQIVND (reference sequence). Here the CDR3 reads CASSNRGTEAFF. Written as DNA, the CDR3 is TGTGCCAGTAGTAACAGGGGCACTGAAGCTTTCTTT.

This clone occurred a few times. This chain joins TRBV5-6 and TRBJ1-1, with a tentative D call TRBD1 (6 bases). V lost 4 bases, J lost 4 bases, and 11 bases lay in between. Germline V gene data show CDR1 as SGHDT and CDR2 as YYEEEE. The CDR3 is 13 amino acids. CDR3 coding DNA: TGTGCCAGCAGCCTCACAGGGCCCACTGAAGCTTTCTTT. This sequence encodes CASSLTGPTEAFF.

This sequence joins TRBV3-1 (or the pseudogene TRBV3-2) and TRBJ2-3; possibly TRBD1 for D (6 bases). Trimming shortened V by 4 bases and J by 1 base, and 9 bases separated the two germline ends. The CDR3 has 14 amino acids. CDR1 is LGHDT, CDR2 YNNKEL, per germline (reference sequence). CDR3 DNA sequence: TGTGCCAGCAGCCTAGGGGGAGGCACAGATACGCAGTATTTT. Protein product: CASSLGGGTDTQYF.

This clone was detected only once. The V gene is TRBV30, the J gene TRBJ1-1, with D perhaps TRBD1 (5 bases). The CDR3 totals 15 residues. Trimming removed 2 bases at V and 4 bases at J, with 17 bases between. Germline CDR1 GTSNPN, CDR2 SVGIG (reference sequence). CDR3 sequence: CAWSKVGRVGTEAFF. In nucleotides, the CDR3 is TGTGCCTGGAGTAAAGTCGGCAGGGTGGGCACTGAAGCTTTCTTT.

The chain's CDR3 is CASSPFGGGSNQPQHF. CDR3 DNA sequence: TGTGCCAGCTCACCATTCGGCGGAGGGAGCAATCAGCCCCAGCATTTT. This chain links TRBV18 with TRBJ1-5; no definite D call. V lost 2 bases, J lost 1 base, and 12 bases lay in between. The CDR3 covers 16 residues. Germline values: CDR1 KGHSH, CDR2 LQKENI.

The chain couples TRBV19 to TRBJ2-7; D perhaps matches TRBD1 (5 bases). CDR3 length: 14 amino acids. Germline V gene data show CDR1 as LNHDA and CDR2 as SQIVND (reference sequence). Trimming left V 5 bases short and J 3 bases short, with 14 bases between. The CDR3 coding sequence is TGTGCCAGTAGTTCAAGACAGACCAACTACGAGCAGTACTTC. Amino acids: CASSSRQTNYEQYF.